This T cell receptor beta chain was sequenced during a study of CD8+ T cells in alopecia areata. Overall study results and limits: Patients showed less clear TCR sequence sharing than mice, possibly partly because of HLA diversity.

As the sequencing template, cDNA was produced by extracting RNA and reverse transcribing it. Repertoires were generated with immunoSEQ multiplex PCR, while TCRdb's copy carries only in-frame clones and drops some. The sample records roughly 180,000 clones, about three fifths being singletons. A word on this clone: The antigen remains unidentified.

As to treatment: oral pan-JAK inhibitor, 5-10 mg twice daily. Investigators sorted PBMCs to obtain both CD4+ and CD8+ T cells. The TCR comes from a human donor with alopecia areata. The sample in question was CD4+ T cells sorted from blood, obtained at week 4, from a patient treated with tofacitinib.

Here the CDR3 DNA reads TGTGCCAGCAGCTTAGCTGACACCTATAATTCACCCCTCCACTTT. Translated: CASSLADTYNSPLHF. This chain uses TRBV5-4 with TRBJ1-6, with no clear D. The CDR3 has 15 residues. Per germline, CDR1 SGHNT and CDR2 YYREEE (reference sequence). Trimming left V 2 bases short and J 2 bases short, with 8 bases between.